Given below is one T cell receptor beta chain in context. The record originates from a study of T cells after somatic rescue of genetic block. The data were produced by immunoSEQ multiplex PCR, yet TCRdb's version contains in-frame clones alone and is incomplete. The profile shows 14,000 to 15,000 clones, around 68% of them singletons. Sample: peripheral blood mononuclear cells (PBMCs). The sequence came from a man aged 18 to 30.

Written as DNA, the CDR3 is TGCGCCAGCAGCCTCCAACTAGCGGGAGTCAGGAATGAGCAGTTCTTC. This sequence encodes CASSLQLAGVRNEQFF. The rearrangement uses TRBV4-1 and TRBJ2-1; 11 bases map to TRBD2. The CDR3 totals 16 residues. Trimming took 4 bases from V and 7 from J; bases not matched to a gene: 9. The germline V gene encodes CDR1 MGHRA and CDR2 YSYEKL.